Listed below are T cell receptor beta chains from one sample, sequenced in a study of OX40 agonist ivuxolimab in advanced cancers. TCRdb's table, derived via immunoSEQ multiplex PCR, lists solely in-frame clones and lacks some. This table has around 68,000 clones, 86% appearing once. The material was CD4+ or CD8+ T cells sorted from blood, obtained in a trial of the OX40 agonist ivuxolimab. The receptors derive from an adult with an advanced solid tumor such as melanoma, head and neck, liver or kidney cancer. Each CDR3 is given with its conserved first and last residue. A D gene is named only where the DNA matches it firmly. Rows may omit the clone size; those that give it use once, few, many or a size class.

cdr3_length j_call clone_size d_call v_call cdr3_aa cdr3_nt
14 TRBJ1-2 . . TRBV5-6 CASSLPRAIYGYTF TGTGCCAGCAGCTTGCCCCGGGCCATTTATGGCTACACCTTC
14 TRBJ2-7 . . TRBV5-4 CASRTFGRGYEQYF TGTGCCAGCCGGACCTTCGGAAGGGGCTACGAGCAGTACTTC
15 TRBJ1-6 . . TRBV15 CATSRTGTGNSPLHF TGTGCCACCAGCAGAACCGGGACGGGCAATTCACCCCTCCACTTT
16 TRBJ2-2 few TRBD1 TRBV7-2 CASSSRQGRVTGELFF TGTGCCAGCAGCTCACGACAGGGGCGCGTCACCGGGGAGCTGTTTTTT
14 TRBJ2-3 . . TRBV19 CASRLARNTDTQYF TGTGCCAGTAGATTAGCGCGTAACACAGATACGCAGTATTTT
14 TRBJ1-2 . . TRBV5-1 CASSPATTGYGYTF TGCGCCAGCAGCCCCGCGACCACTGGCTATGGCTACACCTTC
14 TRBJ1-5 . TRBD1 TRBV5-4 CASSSQGRDQPQHF TGTGCCAGCAGCTCACAGGGGAGGGATCAGCCCCAGCATTTT
14 TRBJ1-4 . . TRBV9 CASSAHRNGEKLFF TGTGCCAGCAGCGCCCACCGGAACGGTGAAAAACTGTTTTTT
14 TRBJ1-5 . TRBD1 TRBV19 CASSRRGLGQPQHF TGTGCCAGTAGTCGCAGGGGGCTGGGGCAGCCCCAGCATTTT
16 TRBJ2-1 . TRBD2 TRBV2 CASSEEGSGINNEQFF TGTGCCAGCAGTGAAGAGGGTAGCGGGATTAACAATGAGCAGTTCTTC
16 TRBJ2-2 . . TRBV5-1 CASSVQGLRFTGELFF TGCGCCAGCAGCGTACAGGGACTGAGGTTCACCGGGGAGCTGTTTTTT
15 TRBJ1-3 . TRBD1 TRBV10-3 CAIRGGTDSGNTIYF TGTGCCATCAGGGGGGGGACAGACTCTGGAAACACCATATATTTT
15 TRBJ2-5 few . TRBV5-4 CASSFKWGGQETQYF TGTGCCAGCAGCTTTAAATGGGGCGGCCAAGAGACCCAGTACTTC
13 TRBJ2-7 . TRBD2 TRBV6-5 CASSGGNSYEQYF TGTGCCAGTAGCGGGGGAAACTCCTACGAGCAGTACTTC
15 TRBJ1-1 . . TRBV18 CASSPPNTGPTEAFF TGTGCCAGCTCACCACCGAATACAGGGCCCACTGAAGCTTTCTTT
16 TRBJ2-1 . . TRBV5-4 CASSRPGGTSYNEQFF TGTGCCAGCAGCCGACCTGGGGGGACCTCCTACAATGAGCAGTTCTTC
13 TRBJ2-7 . . TRBV5-6 CASSLGGMYEQYF TGTGCCAGCAGCTTGGGGGGGATGTACGAGCAGTACTTC
15 TRBJ1-4 once . TRBV6-1 CASSEAGSLPEKLFF TGTGCCAGCAGTGAAGCAGGGTCACTTCCTGAAAAACTGTTTTTT
14 TRBJ1-3 . TRBD1 TRBV5-4 CASSDRQGRDTIYF TGTGCCAGCAGCGACAGACAGGGCCGAGACACCATATATTTT
15 TRBJ2-2 . TRBD1 TRBV15 CATSRSTGLTGELFF TGTGCCACCAGCAGATCGACAGGGCTCACCGGGGAGCTGTTTTTT
14 TRBJ1-1 . . TRBV19 CASSIRAENTEAFF TGTGCCAGTAGTATCAGGGCAGAGAACACTGAAGCTTTCTTT
17 TRBJ2-5 once . TRBV7-9 CASSSPAGRQHQETQYF TGTGCCAGCAGCTCACCCGCGGGACGACAGCACCAAGAGACCCAGTACTTC
11 TRBJ1-2 few . TRBV7-9 CASGSNYGYTF TGTGCCAGCGGGAGTAACTATGGCTACACCTTC
15 TRBJ2-2 . . TRBV30 CAWSVWGGGGGELFF TGTGCCTGGAGTGTTTGGGGAGGGGGCGGCGGGGAGCTGTTTTTT
17 TRBJ2-1 . TRBD2 TRBV10-3 CAISESEAGTSYNEQFF TGTGCCATCAGTGAGTCCGAAGCGGGGACCTCCTACAATGAGCAGTTCTTC
13 TRBJ2-7 . . TRBV6-1 CASSENPQRRQYF TGTGCCAGCAGTGAAAATCCCCAGCGACGGCAGTACTTC
17 TRBJ2-3 . TRBD1 TRBV7-2 CASTLVQGVFSTDTQYF TGTGCCAGCACCCTAGTGCAGGGGGTTTTTAGCACAGATACGCAGTATTTT